The 11 T cell receptor beta chains reported below all come from one sample, sequenced in a study of blood T cell repertoires in COVID-19. TCRdb's table, derived via immunoSEQ multiplex PCR, lists solely in-frame clones and lacks some. Here the sample spans more than 250,000 clones, 75% to 85% being singletons. The sequenced material came from peripheral blood. Receptors originate from a man in his fifties with active or convalescent COVID-19.

The chain uses TRBV6-5 and TRBJ1-2, with 9 nucleotides matching TRBD1. Per the germline V gene, CDR1 is MNHEY and CDR2 is SVGAGI. The CDR3 is 15 amino acids. V lost 5 bases and J lost 5; bases outside the gene matches: 9. The CDR3 here is CASSQPGQGGYGYTF. Written as DNA, the CDR3 is TGTGCCAGCAGTCAGCCGGGACAGGGAGGGTATGGCTACACCTTC.

The table lists this clone with a count of one. This chain joins TRBV27 and TRBJ2-5, with D perhaps matching TRBD1 (5 bases). The CDR3 has 15 amino acids. Germline CDR1 MNHEY, CDR2 SMNVEV (reference sequence). The V and J ends lost 0 bases and 3 bases respectively, with 11 bases between them. CDR3 DNA sequence: TGTGCCAGCAGTTTATCGGGCAGGGATAAAGAGACCCAGTACTTC. Protein sequence: CASSLSGRDKETQYF.

The J gene is TRBJ1-4, the V gene TRBV28; D is undetermined. The V gene lost 8 bases and the J gene lost 8 bases, with 24 bases spanning the gap. In germline, CDR1 is MDHEN, CDR2 SYDVKM. This CDR3 region has 16 residues. This CDR3 reads CASGNSVAGTGEKLFF. The CDR3 nucleotides are TGTGCCAGCGGAAACTCTGTAGCGGGTACGGGCGAAAAACTGTTTTTT.

The chain has TRBV28 and TRBJ2-7; perhaps TRBD2 as D (5 bases). Germline CDR1 MDHEN, CDR2 SYDVKM. This CDR3 is built from 15 residues. Trimming stripped 6 bases from V and 2 bases from J, with 17 bases between. The CDR3 sequence is CASRTPAGPTYEQYF. Here the CDR3 DNA reads TGTGCCAGCAGGACCCCCGCGGGCCCTACCTACGAGCAGTACTTC.

This clone was counted between two and nine times. The chain combines TRBV19 with TRBJ2-2; 7 bases are a match to TRBD1. The germline gives CDR1 LNHDA, CDR2 SQIVND (reference sequence). After removal of 5 bases from V and 6 bases from J, the junction contained 6 bases not matched to a gene. The CDR3 is 14 amino acids. DNA of the CDR3: TGTGCCAGTAGTCTCCCAGGGGGATCCGGGGAGCTGTTTTTT. Its translation: CASSLPGGSGELFF.

The chain combines TRBV9 with TRBJ2-5; D may be TRBD1 (5 bases). The V and J ends lost 0 bases and 5 bases respectively, with 11 bases between them. CDR3 length: 14 residues. The germline gives CDR1 SGDLS, CDR2 YYNGEE. The CDR3 DNA is TGTGCCAGCAGCGTAGCCTTAGGGGTGGAGACCCAGTACTTC. Its protein product is CASSVALGVETQYF.

V gene TRBV19 combines with J gene TRBJ1-5; no reliable D call. V was clipped by 0 bases and J by 3 bases, with 15 bases between them. The germline CDR1 and CDR2 sequences are LNHDA and SQIVND (reference sequence). The CDR3 length is 17 residues. The DNA of the CDR3 is TGTGCCAGTAGTATAGATCGGCAGGCGAATGACAATCAGCCCCAGCATTTT. Its protein product is CASSIDRQANDNQPQHF.

This chain connects TRBV28 to TRBJ1-2; perhaps TRBD1 as D (5 bases). V lost 6 bases and J lost 6, with 20 bases in between. CDR1 is MDHEN, CDR2 SYDVKM, per germline. This CDR3 comprises 15 residues. CDR3 in DNA: TGTGCCAGCAGCTCTTCGGGGGTCCCCGGGGATGGCTACACCTTC. Its protein is CASSSSGVPGDGYTF.

The chain has TRBV24-1 and TRBJ2-7; TRBD2 might be the D (7 bases). This CDR3 is 13 amino acids long. Germline values: CDR1 KGHDR, CDR2 SFDVKD. Trimming left V 6 bases short and J 6 bases short, with 14 bases between. In nucleotides, the CDR3 is TGTGCCACCAGTAGGGGGGGGCGTGGCGAGCAGTACTTC. Amino acid sequence: CATSRGGRGEQYF.

About this clone: Other DNA sequences within the sample encode an identical CDR3. The chain is built from TRBV12-3 or TRBV12-4 and TRBJ2-2, with D hard to call. The CDR3 is made up of 11 amino acids. Trimming removed 6 bases at V and 6 bases at J, with 5 bases between. The CDR3 region is CASSLSGELFF. CDR3 nucleotides: TGTGCCAGCAGCCTTTCCGGGGAGCTGTTTTTT.

The V and J genes are TRBV30 and TRBJ1-6, with a weak D call TRBD1 (6 bases). V lost 5 bases and J 8 bases, leaving 34 bases between the germline ends. CDR1 GTSNPN and CDR2 SVGIG come from the germline V gene (reference sequence). The CDR3 contains 20 residues. CDR3 coding DNA: TGTGCCTGGGATCGTTTCCAATACCCGGGACAACCAGGCAGGGATTCACCCCTCCACTTT. It yields the protein CAWDRFQYPGQPGRDSPLHF. Full variable domain (missing parts from reference TRBV30 and TRBJ1-6): SQTIHQWPATLVQPVGSPLSLECTVEGTSNPNLYWYRQAAGRGLQLLFYSVGIGQISSEVPQNLSASRPQDRQFILSSKKLLLSDSGFYLCAWDRFQYPGQPGRDSPLHFGNGTRLTVT.